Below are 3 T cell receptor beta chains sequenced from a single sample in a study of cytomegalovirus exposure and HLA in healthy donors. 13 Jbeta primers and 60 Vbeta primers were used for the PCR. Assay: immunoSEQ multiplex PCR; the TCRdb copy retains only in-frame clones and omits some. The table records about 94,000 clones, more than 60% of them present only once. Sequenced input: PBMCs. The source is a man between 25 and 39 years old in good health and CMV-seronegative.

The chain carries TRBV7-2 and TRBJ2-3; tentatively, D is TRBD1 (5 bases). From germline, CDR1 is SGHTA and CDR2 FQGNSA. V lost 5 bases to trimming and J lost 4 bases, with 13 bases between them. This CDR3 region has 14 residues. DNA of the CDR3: TGTGCCAGCAGCAAGGAAGGGGCTTCAGATACGCAGTATTTT. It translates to CASSKEGASDTQYF.

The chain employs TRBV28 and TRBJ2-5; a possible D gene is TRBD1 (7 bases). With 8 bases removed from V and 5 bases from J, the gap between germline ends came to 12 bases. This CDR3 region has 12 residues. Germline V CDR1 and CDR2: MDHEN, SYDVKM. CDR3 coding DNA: TGTGCCAGCGGAGGGGGCTGGGAGACCCAGTACTTC. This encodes CASGGGWETQYF.

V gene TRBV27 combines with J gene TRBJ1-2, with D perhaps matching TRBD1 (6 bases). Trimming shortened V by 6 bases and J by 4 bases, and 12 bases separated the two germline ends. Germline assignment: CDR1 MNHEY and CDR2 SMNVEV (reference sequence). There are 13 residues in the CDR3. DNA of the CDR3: TGTGCCAGCAGGCAAAACAGGGTCTATGGCTACACCTTC. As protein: CASRQNRVYGYTF.